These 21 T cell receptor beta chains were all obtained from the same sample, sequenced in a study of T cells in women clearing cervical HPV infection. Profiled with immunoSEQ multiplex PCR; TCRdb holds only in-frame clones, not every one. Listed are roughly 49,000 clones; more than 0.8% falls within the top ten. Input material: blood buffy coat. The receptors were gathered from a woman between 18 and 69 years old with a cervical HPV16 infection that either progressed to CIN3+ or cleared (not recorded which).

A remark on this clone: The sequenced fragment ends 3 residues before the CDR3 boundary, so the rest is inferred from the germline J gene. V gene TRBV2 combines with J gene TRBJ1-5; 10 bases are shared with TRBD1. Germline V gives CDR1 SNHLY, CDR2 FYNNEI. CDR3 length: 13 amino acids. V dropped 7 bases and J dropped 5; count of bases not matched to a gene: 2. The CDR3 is CASTGQGDQPQHF. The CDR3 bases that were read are TGTGCCAGCACCGGACAGGGGGATCAGCCC. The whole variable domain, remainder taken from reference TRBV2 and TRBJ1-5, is EPEVTQTPSHQVTQMGQEVILRCVPISNHLYFYWYRQILGQKVEFLVSFYNNEISEKSEIFDDQFSVERPDGSNFTLKIRSTKLEDSAMYFCASTGQGDQPQHFGDGTRLSIL.

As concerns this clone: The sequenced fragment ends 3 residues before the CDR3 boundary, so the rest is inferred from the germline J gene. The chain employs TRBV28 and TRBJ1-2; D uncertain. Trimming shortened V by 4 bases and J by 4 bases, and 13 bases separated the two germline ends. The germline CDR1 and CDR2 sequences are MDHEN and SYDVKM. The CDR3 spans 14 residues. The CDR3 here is CASSYDMRTYGYTF. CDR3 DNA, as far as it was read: TGTGCCAGCAGTTACGACATGCGAACCTATGGC.

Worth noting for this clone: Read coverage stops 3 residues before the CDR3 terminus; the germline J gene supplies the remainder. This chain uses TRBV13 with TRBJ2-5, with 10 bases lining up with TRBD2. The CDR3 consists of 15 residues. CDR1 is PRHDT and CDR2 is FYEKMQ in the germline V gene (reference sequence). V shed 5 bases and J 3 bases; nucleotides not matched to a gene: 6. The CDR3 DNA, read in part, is TGTGCCAGCAGCGTTAGCGGGGGGACAAAAGAGACC. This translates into CASSVSGGTKET. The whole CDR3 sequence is CASSVSGGTKETQYF.

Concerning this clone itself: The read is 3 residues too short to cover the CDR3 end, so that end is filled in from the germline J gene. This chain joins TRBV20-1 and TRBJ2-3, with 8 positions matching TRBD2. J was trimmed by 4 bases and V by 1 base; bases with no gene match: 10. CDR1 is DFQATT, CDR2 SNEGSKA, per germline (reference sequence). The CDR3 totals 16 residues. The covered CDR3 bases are TGCAGTGCTAGAGCGGACTCCGGGACTAGAGCAGATACG. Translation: CSARADSGTRADT. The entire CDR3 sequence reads CSARADSGTRADTQYF.

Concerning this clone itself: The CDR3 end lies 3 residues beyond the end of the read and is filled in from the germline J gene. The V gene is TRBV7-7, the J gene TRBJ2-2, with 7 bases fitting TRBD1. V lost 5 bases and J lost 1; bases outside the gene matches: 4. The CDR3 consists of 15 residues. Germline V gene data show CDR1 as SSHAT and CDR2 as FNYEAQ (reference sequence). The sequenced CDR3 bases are TGTGCCAGCAGCCCCTGGACAGGGAACACCGGGGAG. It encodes CASSPWTGNTGE. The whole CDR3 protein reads CASSPWTGNTGELFF.

CDR3 DNA (partial): TGCGCCAGCAGTGGGACCACGGGACACGACATGGGC. It is translated as CASSGTTGHDMG. The entire CDR3 reads CASSGTTGHDMGYTF. The chain employs TRBV10-2 and TRBJ1-2; D may be TRBD1 (6 bases). The read stops 3 residues short of the end of the CDR3; the missing end is completed from the germline J gene. CDR1 is WSHSY, CDR2 SAAADI, per germline. CDR3 length equals 15 residues.

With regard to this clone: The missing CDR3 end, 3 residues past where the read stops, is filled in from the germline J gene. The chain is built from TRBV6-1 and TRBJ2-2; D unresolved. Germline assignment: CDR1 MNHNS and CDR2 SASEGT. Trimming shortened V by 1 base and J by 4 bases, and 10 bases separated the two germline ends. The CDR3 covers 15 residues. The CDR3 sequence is CASSEGHMLTGELFF. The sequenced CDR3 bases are TGTGCCAGCAGTGAAGGACACATGCTCACCGGGGAG.

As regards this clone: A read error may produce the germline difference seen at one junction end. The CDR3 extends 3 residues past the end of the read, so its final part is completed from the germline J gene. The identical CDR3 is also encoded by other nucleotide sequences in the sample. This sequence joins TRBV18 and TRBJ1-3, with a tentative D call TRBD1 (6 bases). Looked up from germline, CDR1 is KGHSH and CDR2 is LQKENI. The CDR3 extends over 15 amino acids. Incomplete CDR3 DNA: TGTGCCAGCTCCCCCGGCGGGGGCGCGGGTCACACG. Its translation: CASSPGGGAGHT. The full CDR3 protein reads CASSPGGGAGHTIYF.

The CDR3 protein is CSARAPDSNHGGKLFF. The covered CDR3 bases are TGCAGTGCTAGAGCCCCGGACAGCAACCACGGAGGAAAA. This chain connects TRBV20-1 to TRBJ1-4, with a weak D call TRBD1 (6 bases). The read ends 3 residues shy of where the CDR3 ends; the end is completed using the germline J gene. CDR3 length: 16 residues. V was cut by 1 base and J by 10 bases, with 22 bases left in between. In germline, CDR1 is DFQATT, CDR2 SNEGSKA (reference sequence).

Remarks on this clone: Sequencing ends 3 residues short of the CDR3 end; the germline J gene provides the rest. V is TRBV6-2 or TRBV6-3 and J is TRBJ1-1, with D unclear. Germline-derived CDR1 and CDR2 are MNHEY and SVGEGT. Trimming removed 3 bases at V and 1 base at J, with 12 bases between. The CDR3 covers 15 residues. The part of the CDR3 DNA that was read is TGTGCCAGCAGTTATCGGGTGATAGCGAACACTGAA. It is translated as CASSYRVIANTE. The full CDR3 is CASSYRVIANTEAFF.

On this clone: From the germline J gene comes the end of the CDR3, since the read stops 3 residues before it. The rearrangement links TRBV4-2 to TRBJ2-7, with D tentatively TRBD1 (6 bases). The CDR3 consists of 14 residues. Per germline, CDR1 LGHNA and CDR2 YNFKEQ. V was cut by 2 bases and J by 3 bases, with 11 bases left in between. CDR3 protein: CASSQSGQSYEQYF. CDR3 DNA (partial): TGTGCCAGCAGCCAATCTGGACAGAGCTACGAG.

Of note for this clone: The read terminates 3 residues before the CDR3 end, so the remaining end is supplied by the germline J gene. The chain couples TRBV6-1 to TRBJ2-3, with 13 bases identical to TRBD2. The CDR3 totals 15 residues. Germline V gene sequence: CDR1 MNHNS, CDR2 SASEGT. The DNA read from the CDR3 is TGTGCCAGCAGCGAACTAGCGGGGGGGGCTGAGACG. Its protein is CASSELAGGAET. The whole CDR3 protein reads CASSELAGGAETQYF.

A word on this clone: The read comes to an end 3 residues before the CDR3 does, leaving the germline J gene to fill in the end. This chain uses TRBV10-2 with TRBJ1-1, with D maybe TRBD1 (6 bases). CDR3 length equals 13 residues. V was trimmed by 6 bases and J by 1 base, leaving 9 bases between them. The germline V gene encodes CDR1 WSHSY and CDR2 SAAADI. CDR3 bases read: TGCGCCAGCAGGGAAGGGGGGAACACTGAA. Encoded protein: CASREGGNTE. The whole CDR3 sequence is CASREGGNTEAFF.

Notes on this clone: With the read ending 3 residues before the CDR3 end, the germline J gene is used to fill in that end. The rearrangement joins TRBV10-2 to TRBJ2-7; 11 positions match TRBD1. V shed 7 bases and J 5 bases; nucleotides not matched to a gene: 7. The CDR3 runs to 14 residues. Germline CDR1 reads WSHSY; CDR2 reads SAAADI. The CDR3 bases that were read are TGCGCCAGCACCCAGGACAGGGGGCATAACGAG. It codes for CASTQDRGHNE. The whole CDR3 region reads CASTQDRGHNEQYF.

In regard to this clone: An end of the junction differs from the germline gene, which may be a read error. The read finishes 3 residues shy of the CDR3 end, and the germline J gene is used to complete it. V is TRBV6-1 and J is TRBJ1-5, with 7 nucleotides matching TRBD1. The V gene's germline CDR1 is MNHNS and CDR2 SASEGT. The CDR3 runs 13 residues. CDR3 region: CAGSEGGKQPQHF. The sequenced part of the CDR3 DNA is TGTGCCGGCAGTGAAGGGGGCAAACAGCCC.

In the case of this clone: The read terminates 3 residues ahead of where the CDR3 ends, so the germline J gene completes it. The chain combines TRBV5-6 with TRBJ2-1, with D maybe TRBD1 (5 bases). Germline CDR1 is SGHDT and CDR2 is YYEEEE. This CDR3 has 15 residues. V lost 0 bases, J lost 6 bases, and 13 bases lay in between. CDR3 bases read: TGTGCCAGCAGCTTGGCCCCACAGGTGATCAATGAG. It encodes CASSLAPQVINE. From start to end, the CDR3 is CASSLAPQVINEQFF.

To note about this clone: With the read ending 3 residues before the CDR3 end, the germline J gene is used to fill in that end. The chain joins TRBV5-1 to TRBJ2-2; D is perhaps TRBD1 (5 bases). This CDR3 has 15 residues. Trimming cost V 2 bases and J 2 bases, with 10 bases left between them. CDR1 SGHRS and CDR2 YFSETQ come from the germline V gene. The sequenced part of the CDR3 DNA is TGCGCCAGCAGCTTAAGACAGAGTAACACCGGGGAG. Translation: CASSLRQSNTGE. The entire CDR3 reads CASSLRQSNTGELFF.

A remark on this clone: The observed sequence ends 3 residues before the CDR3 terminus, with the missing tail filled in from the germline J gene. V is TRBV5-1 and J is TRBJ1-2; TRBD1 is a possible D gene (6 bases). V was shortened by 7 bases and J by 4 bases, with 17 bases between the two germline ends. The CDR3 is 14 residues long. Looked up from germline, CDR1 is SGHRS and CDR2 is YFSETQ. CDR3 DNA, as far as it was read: TGCGCCAGCGCCGTGGGGGCAGAGGCCTATGGC. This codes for CASAVGAEAYG. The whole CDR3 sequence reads CASAVGAEAYGYTF.

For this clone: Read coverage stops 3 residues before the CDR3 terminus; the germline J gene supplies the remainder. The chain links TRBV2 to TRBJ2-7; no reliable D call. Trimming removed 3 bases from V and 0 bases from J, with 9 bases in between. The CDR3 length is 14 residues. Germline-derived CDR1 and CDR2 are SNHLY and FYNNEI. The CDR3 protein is CASSEGRSSYEQYF. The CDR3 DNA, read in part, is TGTGCCAGCAGTGAGGGCAGGAGCTCCTACGAG.

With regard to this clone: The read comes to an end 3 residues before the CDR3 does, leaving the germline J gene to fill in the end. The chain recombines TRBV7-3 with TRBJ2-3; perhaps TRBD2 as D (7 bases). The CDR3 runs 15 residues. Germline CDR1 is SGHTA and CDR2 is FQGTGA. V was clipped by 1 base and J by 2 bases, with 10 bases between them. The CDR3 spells CASSLSGGYTDTQYF. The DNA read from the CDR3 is TGTGCCAGCAGCTTAAGCGGGGGCTACACAGATACG.

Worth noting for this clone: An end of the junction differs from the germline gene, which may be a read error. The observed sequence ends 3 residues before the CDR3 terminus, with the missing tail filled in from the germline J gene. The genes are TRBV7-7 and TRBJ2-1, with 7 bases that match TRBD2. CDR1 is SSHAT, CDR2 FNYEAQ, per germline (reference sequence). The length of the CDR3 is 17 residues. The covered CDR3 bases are TGTGCTAGCAGCTTAGTCCCCGCGCAGGGAGGGTCGGATGAG. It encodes CASSLVPAQGGSDE. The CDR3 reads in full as CASSLVPAQGGSDEQFF.